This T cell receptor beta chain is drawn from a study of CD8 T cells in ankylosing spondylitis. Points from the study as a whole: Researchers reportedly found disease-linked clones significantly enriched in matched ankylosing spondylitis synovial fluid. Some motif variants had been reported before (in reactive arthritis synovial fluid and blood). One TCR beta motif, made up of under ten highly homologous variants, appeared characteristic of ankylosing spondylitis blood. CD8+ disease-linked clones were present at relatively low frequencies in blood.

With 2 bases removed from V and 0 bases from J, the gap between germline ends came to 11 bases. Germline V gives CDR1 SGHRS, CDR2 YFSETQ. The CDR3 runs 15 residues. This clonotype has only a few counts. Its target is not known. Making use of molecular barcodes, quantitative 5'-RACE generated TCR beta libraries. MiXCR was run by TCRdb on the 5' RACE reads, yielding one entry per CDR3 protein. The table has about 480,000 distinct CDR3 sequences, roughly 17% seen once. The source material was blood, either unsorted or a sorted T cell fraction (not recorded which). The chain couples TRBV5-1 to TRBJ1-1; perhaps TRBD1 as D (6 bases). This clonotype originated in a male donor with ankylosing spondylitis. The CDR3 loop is CASSFRGTMNTEAFF. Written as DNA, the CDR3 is TGCGCCAGCAGCTTCAGGGGTACTATGAACACTGAAGCTTTCTTT.